This T cell receptor (beta chain) derives from a study of human thymus T cells. The table came from immunoSEQ multiplex PCR; TCRdb's copy has only in-frame clones and leaves some out. The sample consists of around 70,000 clones, approximately 95% of them appearing once. Resections from corrective heart surgery provided thymus tissue. Having surgery to correct congenital heart defects, healthy Finnish infants acted as the donors. CDR1 MNHNY and CDR2 SVGAGI come from the germline V gene (reference sequence). There are 15 residues in the CDR3. V was clipped by 6 bases and J by 0 bases, with 15 bases between them. For this clone: As yet, its antigen is unknown.

Overall study findings and caveats: Use of V and J genes seemed skewed within the thymic and blood repertoires. Related research examined unrelated individuals and reported that their thymic repertoires overlapped highly.

Sequenced material: thymus tissue. The clonotype originates from a girl in the first two years of life with a congenital heart defect but otherwise immunologically healthy. J is TRBJ2-7 and V is TRBV6-6, with D perhaps matching TRBD1 or TRBD2 (5 bases each). The CDR3 DNA sequence: TGTGCCAGCAGAGTTCCGGACACTAGCTCCTACGAGCAGTACTTC. Its translation: CASRVPDTSSYEQYF.